A single sample is the source of the 18 T cell receptor beta chains below, sequenced in a study of shared T cell receptors in the human thymus (dated by TCRdb to the early 2020s). Libraries were constructed by the immunoSEQ multiplex PCR assay. Entries here come from immuneACCESS through TCRdb and include only in-frame sequences with V and J called. Some clones fail to appear in such tables; in the studies checked, an unresolved V gene covers under half of the shortfall, and the cause of the remainder is unknown. This sample is represented by 500,000 to 550,000 clones; more than 75% of them were singletons. The top ten clones comprise more than 0.01% of the sample. These data were also reused for a study on human thymus T cells.

What was sequenced was thymocytes. These receptors were collected from a boy less than two years old with a congenital heart defect. Donor details come from another sample of the same person, matched by shared clones.

The chain employs TRBV18 and TRBJ1-5; 12 positions agree with TRBD1. The CDR3 has 19 residues. The germline gives CDR1 KGHSH, CDR2 LQKENI. Trimming took 3 bases from V and 2 from J; bases not matched to a gene: 11. This chain's CDR3 is CASSPPGQGARVGNQPQHF. The CDR3 DNA is TGTGCCAGCTCACCTCCGGGACAGGGGGCCCGGGTAGGCAATCAGCCCCAGCATTTT.

This clone was observed once. This chain uses TRBV7-2 with TRBJ2-7, with 7 bases lining up with TRBD2. CDR1 SGHTA and CDR2 FQGNSA come from the germline V gene. The CDR3 runs 18 residues. After removal of 3 bases from V and 0 bases from J, the junction contained 14 bases not matched to a gene. CDR3 protein: CASSFLSGTVPTSYEQYF. CDR3 DNA: TGTGCCAGCAGCTTTTTAAGCGGGACCGTCCCGACCTCCTACGAGCAGTACTTC.

This clone has just one count. CDR3 residues: CARGHGGARDWTEAFF. The CDR3 DNA reads TGTGCCAGGGGCCATGGGGGGGCGAGAGATTGGACTGAAGCTTTCTTT. This chain uses TRBV2 with TRBJ1-1, with D maybe TRBD1 (6 bases). The V end was cut by 9 bases, the J end by 5 bases, with 25 bases between. The germline gives CDR1 SNHLY, CDR2 FYNNEI. This CDR3 contains 16 residues.

The CDR3 loop reads CASRGQGAPWLSEQYF. In nucleotides, the CDR3 is TGTGCCAGCAGGGGGCAGGGGGCGCCCTGGCTTAGCGAGCAGTACTTC. The rearrangement links TRBV28 to TRBJ2-7; 8 bases align to TRBD1. CDR3 length equals 16 residues. Germline-derived CDR1 and CDR2 are MDHEN and SYDVKM. The V gene end was trimmed by 6 bases and the J gene end by 6 bases; junction bases not matched to a gene: 16.

CDR3 bases: TGTGCCATCAGTGCGGGGACGGGGACTAGCGGGAGTTCCACCGGGGAGCTGTTTTTT. It codes for CAISAGTGTSGSSTGELFF. The rearrangement joins TRBV10-3 to TRBJ2-2; 14 nucleotides line up with TRBD2. The junction had 11 bases not matched to a gene; V was cut back by 4 bases and J by 4 bases. The CDR3 totals 19 residues. CDR1 and CDR2 from the germline V gene are ENHRY and SYGVKD.

This clone showed up just once. This sequence joins TRBV9 and TRBJ2-1, with 10 positions matching TRBD2. This CDR3 is 16 amino acids long. CDR1 is SGDLS and CDR2 is YYNGEE in the germline V gene. Trimming took 2 bases from V and 8 from J; bases not matched to a gene: 10. CDR3 DNA: TGTGCCAGCAGCGTGAATAGCGGGAGGTCATCAGATGAGCAGTTCTTC. Encoded protein: CASSVNSGRSSDEQFF.

The V gene is TRBV28, the J gene TRBJ1-5; 9 bases map to TRBD1. V was pared by 2 bases and J by 6 bases, with 11 bases of the junction left unmatched. This CDR3 is built from 17 residues. Germline-derived CDR1 and CDR2 are MDHEN and SYDVKM. The CDR3 DNA sequence: TGTGCCAGCAGTTTAGAAGAAGTGAGACAGGGGGTTCAGCCCCAGCATTTT. This sequence encodes CASSLEEVRQGVQPQHF.

The chain carries TRBV7-8 and TRBJ2-7; TRBD1 matches 9 bases. The trim removed 5 bases at V and 9 bases at J, leaving 17 bases unmatched. Looked up from germline, CDR1 is SGHVS and CDR2 is FQNEAQ. The CDR3 covers 16 residues. CDR3 in DNA: TGTGCCAGCAGCCCAGGGGCGGGACAGGGTAGTTACAGGCAGTACTTC. Translating gives CASSPGAGQGSYRQYF.

The V gene is TRBV27, the J gene TRBJ2-7; a weak D match, TRBD2 (5 bases). The CDR3 contains 14 residues. V gave up 4 bases and J gave up 4 bases, with 14 bases separating them. Germline V gene lookup returns CDR1 MNHEY and CDR2 SMNVEV (reference sequence). The CDR3 DNA reads as TGTGCCAGCAGTTCCGGGATCTACCTTTACGAGCAGTACTTC. Protein sequence: CASSSGIYLYEQYF.

V is TRBV28 and J is TRBJ2-2; tentative D call: TRBD2 (6 bases). Deletions cut 7 bases from V and 0 bases from J, with 24 bases between. Per the germline V gene, CDR1 is MDHEN and CDR2 is SYDVKM. This CDR3 is 19 amino acids long. The CDR3 sequence is CASTIHRRAPAPNTGELFF. Written as DNA, the CDR3 is TGTGCCAGCACGATCCACCGGAGGGCACCAGCGCCGAACACCGGGGAGCTGTTTTTT.

The chain combines TRBV9 with TRBJ1-2, with 8 bases identical to TRBD1. V dropped 4 bases and J dropped 2; count of bases not matched to a gene: 10. The length of the CDR3 is 16 residues. In germline, CDR1 is SGDLS, CDR2 YYNGEE. As DNA, the CDR3 is TGTGCCAGCAGCCCCTACTCGGACAGGGAGAACTATGGCTACACCTTC. Amino acid sequence: CASSPYSDRENYGYTF.

The rearrangement joins TRBV4-1 to TRBJ2-1; 10 nucleotides agree with TRBD2. Losses at the gene ends were 0 bases for V and 5 bases for J; bases not matched to a gene: 7. CDR1 is MGHRA, CDR2 YSYEKL, per germline. The CDR3 has 17 amino acids. The CDR3, as DNA: TGCGCCAGCAGCCAAGACCTAGCGGGAGACCGTAACAATGAGCAGTTCTTC. Translated: CASSQDLAGDRNNEQFF.

V gene TRBV2 combines with J gene TRBJ2-7, with D perhaps matching TRBD1 (5 bases). Germline V gene lookup returns CDR1 SNHLY and CDR2 FYNNEI. The CDR3 runs to 13 residues. Trimming pared 6 bases from V and 4 bases from J, leaving 13 bases between. Here the CDR3 DNA reads TGTGCCAGCAGCCAGGACCAGGGTTACGAGCAGTACTTC. It codes for CASSQDQGYEQYF.

The chain uses TRBV28 and TRBJ2-6; 7 positions match TRBD1. Unmatched junction bases numbered 9, after V lost 1 base and J lost 0 bases. The CDR3 covers 19 residues. Germline values: CDR1 MDHEN, CDR2 SYDVKM. The CDR3 sequence is CASSLLTRDRSSGANVLTF. The CDR3 bases are TGTGCCAGCAGTTTATTAACCCGGGACAGAAGCTCTGGGGCCAACGTCCTGACTTTC. The full variable domain, its missing parts supplied by reference TRBV28 and TRBJ2-6, is DVKVTQSSRYLVKRTGEKVFLECVQDMDHENMFWYRQDPGLGLRLIYFSYDVKMKEKGDIPEGYSVSREKKERFSLILESASTNQTSMYLCASSLLTRDRSSGANVLTFGAGSRLTVL.

This clone occurred a few times. The chain joins TRBV27 to TRBJ2-3, with TRBD1 matching 11 bases. Germline values: CDR1 MNHEY, CDR2 SMNVEV (reference sequence). V shed 2 bases and J 4 bases; nucleotides not matched to a gene: 8. CDR3 length: 17 amino acids. The CDR3 DNA is TGTGCCAGCAGTTTACACGGGACAGGGGGTTACCCAGATACGCAGTATTTT. Its protein is CASSLHGTGGYPDTQYF.

The gene calls are TRBV28 and TRBJ1-1; D ambiguous. Germline V CDR1 and CDR2: MDHEN, SYDVKM. CDR3 length: 11 residues. Trimming stripped 7 bases from V and 11 bases from J, with 14 bases between. The CDR3: CASNAGDAAFF. DNA of the CDR3: TGTGCCAGCAACGCCGGGGATGCGGCTTTCTTT. The full variable domain, its missing parts supplied by reference TRBV28 and TRBJ1-1, is DVKVTQSSRYLVKRTGEKVFLECVQDMDHENMFWYRQDPGLGLRLIYFSYDVKMKEKGDIPEGYSVSREKKERFSLILESASTNQTSMYLCASNAGDAAFFGQGTRLTVV.

The chain uses TRBV7-7 and TRBJ2-1; the D is unclear. The germline V and J ends were trimmed by 5 bases and 1 base, with 9 bases remaining between them. The CDR3 is 14 residues long. CDR1 SSHAT and CDR2 FNYEAQ come from the germline V gene (reference sequence). The CDR3 spells CASSAMSSYNEQFF. The CDR3, as DNA: TGTGCCAGCAGCGCCATGAGTTCCTACAATGAGCAGTTCTTC.

This chain uses TRBV4-1 with TRBJ1-1; 7 bases match TRBD1. The V segment lost 4 bases and the J segment 7 bases; nucleotides outside the gene matches: 3. Germline V lookup: CDR1 MGHRA, CDR2 YSYEKL. CDR3 length: 12 residues. For the CDR3, the DNA is TGCGCCAGCAGCCCGGGACAGTTTGAAGCTTTCTTT. This encodes CASSPGQFEAFF.